The entry below gives a single T cell receptor beta chain sequence along with its context. This sample is part of a study of shared clonotypes between healthy human individuals. Per germline, CDR1 MNHEY and CDR2 SMNVEV (reference sequence). This CDR3 comprises 13 residues. J gave up 4 bases and V 5 bases, and 2 bases lay outside the gene matches. Only in-frame clones appear in the TCRdb table, and some are missing; sequencing was by immunoSEQ multiplex PCR. Of 2 million to 2.5 million clones listed, more than 80% are singletons. The TCR comes from a man younger than 35 in good health. Some clones in this sample may be carry-over from other donors' samples. This sequence joins TRBV27 and TRBJ2-3, with 8 bases lining up with TRBD1. Sequenced input: naive CD4+ T cells from PBMCs. Documented subset: CD45RA+ positively selected. The CDR3 spells CASSRQGSDTQYF. CDR3 bases: TGTGCCAGCAGTAGACAGGGGTCAGATACGCAGTATTTT.